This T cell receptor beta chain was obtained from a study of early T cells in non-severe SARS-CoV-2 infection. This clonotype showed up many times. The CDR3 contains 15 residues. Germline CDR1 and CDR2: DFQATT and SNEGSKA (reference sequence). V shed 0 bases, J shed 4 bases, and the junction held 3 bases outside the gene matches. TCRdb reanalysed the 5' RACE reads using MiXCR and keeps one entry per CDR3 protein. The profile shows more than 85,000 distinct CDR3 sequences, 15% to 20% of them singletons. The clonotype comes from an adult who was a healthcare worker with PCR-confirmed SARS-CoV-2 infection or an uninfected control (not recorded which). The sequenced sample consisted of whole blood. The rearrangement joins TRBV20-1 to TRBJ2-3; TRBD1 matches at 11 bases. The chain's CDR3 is CSAREAGQGADTQYF. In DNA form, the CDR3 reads TGCAGTGCTAGAGAGGCGGGACAGGGGGCAGATACGCAGTATTTT.